Sequencing of this T cell receptor beta chain was carried out in a study of cytomegalovirus exposure and HLA in healthy donors. The PCR employed 60 Vbeta primers together with 13 Jbeta primers. The repertoire was sequenced with immunoSEQ multiplex PCR; TCRdb's copy has only in-frame clones and lacks some. Here the sample spans hundreds of thousands of clones, approximately 82% being singletons. With regard to this clone: No antigen is known for it.

Overall study results and limits: What a later analysis showed was that several of the most significant clusters appeared linked to common viral pathogens. TCR beta sequences reportedly predicted the HLA-A and HLA-B alleles of most subjects accurately.

Between the trimmed V and J ends, which lost 5 bases and 3 bases, there was a span of 13 bases. Germline values: CDR1 SGDLS, CDR2 YYNGEE. The CDR3 extends over 14 amino acids. The receptor comes from a man in his late teens or twenties in good health and CMV-seronegative. The sequenced sample consisted of PBMCs. The chain has TRBV9 and TRBJ2-3; D is perhaps TRBD2 (5 bases). CDR3 nucleotide sequence: TGTGCCAGCAGTCGTGGGGAGTTAACAGATACGCAGTATTTT. As protein: CASSRGELTDTQYF.